This is a list of T cell receptor beta chains from one sample in a study of blood T cell repertoires in COVID-19. Data came from immunoSEQ multiplex PCR; TCRdb stores just in-frame clones and leaves some out. The data contain fewer than 300,000 clones, about 88% of them singletons. The sequencing input was peripheral blood. The receptors were gathered from a man aged 55 to 70 who had recovered from COVID-19. Each CDR3 is given with its conserved first and last residue. D genes are given only for firm matches. For some rows the clone size is stated as once, few or many, or as a class when expanded; others skip it.

clone_size: once; d_call: TRBD1; v_call: TRBV5-1; j_call: TRBJ1-1; cdr3_nt: TGCGCCAGCAGCTTGGGTCAGGGGGGCACTGAAGCTTTCTTT; cdr3_aa: CASSLGQGGTEAFF
clone_size: once; d_call: NA; v_call: TRBV9; j_call: TRBJ2-2; cdr3_nt: TGTGCCAGCAGCGACCGGGGGTCCTCCCGAAGGGAGCTGTTTTTT; cdr3_aa: CASSDRGSSRRELFF
clone_size: NA; d_call: NA; v_call: TRBV30; j_call: TRBJ1-3; cdr3_nt: TGTGCCTGGAGTTTCTTTACGTCGAGCTCTGGAAACACCATATATTTT; cdr3_aa: CAWSFFTSSSGNTIYF
clone_size: NA; d_call: TRBD1; v_call: TRBV4-1; j_call: TRBJ2-1; cdr3_nt: TGCGCCAGCAGCCAACGACAGGGGAATGAGCAGTTCTTC; cdr3_aa: CASSQRQGNEQFF
clone_size: NA; d_call: NA; v_call: TRBV4-1; j_call: TRBJ1-5; cdr3_nt: TGCGCCAGCAGCCAAGAACCCGTAGGGGTCGGCAATCAGCCCCAGCATTTT; cdr3_aa: CASSQEPVGVGNQPQHF
clone_size: once; d_call: TRBD2; v_call: TRBV9; j_call: TRBJ2-3; cdr3_nt: TGTGCCAGCAGCGCCGGGACTAGCGTGAGGACAGATACGCAGTATTTT; cdr3_aa: CASSAGTSVRTDTQYF
clone_size: NA; d_call: NA; v_call: TRBV7-9; j_call: TRBJ1-4; cdr3_nt: TGTGCCCTCGCTAGCCAGTTAACTAATGAAAAACTGTTTTTT; cdr3_aa: CALASQLTNEKLFF
clone_size: NA; d_call: TRBD1; v_call: TRBV9; j_call: TRBJ1-1; cdr3_nt: TGTGCCAGCAGCTTTACCGGGACAGGGTCGACTGAAGCTTTCTTT; cdr3_aa: CASSFTGTGSTEAFF
clone_size: NA; d_call: TRBD1; v_call: TRBV19; j_call: TRBJ1-3; cdr3_nt: TGTGCCAGTATCCAGGGGGCTGGTGGAAACACCATATATTTT; cdr3_aa: CASIQGAGGNTIYF
clone_size: NA; d_call: NA; v_call: TRBV19; j_call: TRBJ2-7; cdr3_nt: TGTGCCAGTAGTACTAACAGGGCCTACGAGCAGTACTTC; cdr3_aa: CASSTNRAYEQYF
clone_size: NA; d_call: NA; v_call: TRBV11-2; j_call: TRBJ1-1; cdr3_nt: TGTGCCAGCAGCCAAGGGAGGAACACTGAAGCTTTCTTT; cdr3_aa: CASSQGRNTEAFF
clone_size: NA; d_call: NA; v_call: TRBV24-1; j_call: TRBJ2-3; cdr3_nt: TGTGCCACCAGCTTCCCGGGACAAGGCACAGATACGCAGTATTTT; cdr3_aa: CATSFPGQGTDTQYF
clone_size: once; d_call: NA; v_call: TRBV3-1/TRBV3-2; j_call: TRBJ1-2; cdr3_nt: TGTGCCAGCAGCCCATCGGTGACAGCCTATGGCTACACCTTC; cdr3_aa: CASSPSVTAYGYTF
clone_size: NA; d_call: NA; v_call: TRBV6-5; j_call: TRBJ2-7; cdr3_nt: TGTGCCAGCAGTTCCGGGTATGGGTTCTGGCAGTACTTC; cdr3_aa: CASSSGYGFWQYF
clone_size: NA; d_call: NA; v_call: TRBV5-4; j_call: TRBJ2-5; cdr3_nt: TGTGCCAGCAGCTCGGCTCGGGGGGCCCAGATGACCCAGTACTTC; cdr3_aa: CASSSARGAQMTQYF
clone_size: once; d_call: NA; v_call: TRBV6-5; j_call: TRBJ1-5; cdr3_nt: TGTGCCAGCAGTTCATACAGGGCAAATCAGCCCCAGCATTTT; cdr3_aa: CASSSYRANQPQHF
clone_size: NA; d_call: NA; v_call: TRBV24-1; j_call: TRBJ2-3; cdr3_nt: TGTGCCACCAGTCGGAGGGGCCACTCCGAGGATACGCAGTATTTT; cdr3_aa: CATSRRGHSEDTQYF
clone_size: once; d_call: NA; v_call: TRBV2; j_call: TRBJ1-5; cdr3_nt: TGTGCCAGCGGGGACTTAGGAAGTCAGCCCCAGCATTTT; cdr3_aa: CASGDLGSQPQHF
clone_size: NA; d_call: NA; v_call: TRBV19; j_call: TRBJ2-7; cdr3_nt: TGTGCCAGCCGAGGGAACCGAGACTCCGAGCAGTACTTC; cdr3_aa: CASRGNRDSEQYF
clone_size: once; d_call: NA; v_call: TRBV6-5; j_call: TRBJ2-7; cdr3_nt: TGTGCCAGCTTTGGAGGGGTCGAGCAGTACTTC; cdr3_aa: CASFGGVEQYF
clone_size: NA; d_call: NA; v_call: TRBV3-1/TRBV3-2; j_call: TRBJ1-1; cdr3_nt: TGTGCCAGCAGCCAGGGAGACCAAGCTTTCTTT; cdr3_aa: CASSQGDQAFF
clone_size: NA; d_call: NA; v_call: TRBV20-1; j_call: TRBJ1-1; cdr3_nt: TGCAGTGCGCGGACAGCTGATGAAGCTTTCTTT; cdr3_aa: CSARTADEAFF
clone_size: few; d_call: TRBD2; v_call: TRBV5-1; j_call: TRBJ2-3; cdr3_nt: TGCGCCAGCAGCTTGGTGGCTAGCGGGGTCACAGATACGCAGTATTTT; cdr3_aa: CASSLVASGVTDTQYF
clone_size: NA; d_call: NA; v_call: TRBV18; j_call: TRBJ1-2; cdr3_nt: TGTGCCAGCTCACCGACAGCTCCTTATGGCTACACCTTC; cdr3_aa: CASSPTAPYGYTF
clone_size: few; d_call: NA; v_call: TRBV9; j_call: TRBJ1-3; cdr3_nt: TGTGCCAGCAGCGTAGATCCAGAATCCATATATTTT; cdr3_aa: CASSVDPESIYF
clone_size: few; d_call: NA; v_call: TRBV7-6; j_call: TRBJ2-1; cdr3_nt: TGTGCCAGCAGCCCCTTTCAGGGAAGCTCCTACAATGAGCAGTTCTTC; cdr3_aa: CASSPFQGSSYNEQFF
clone_size: NA; d_call: TRBD1; v_call: TRBV6-2/TRBV6-3; j_call: TRBJ1-2; cdr3_nt: TGTGCCAGCAGTTACTCTCCGGGACAGGGAATTATTTATGGCTACACCTTC; cdr3_aa: CASSYSPGQGIIYGYTF
clone_size: NA; d_call: NA; v_call: TRBV3-1/TRBV3-2; j_call: TRBJ2-7; cdr3_nt: TGTGCCAGCGGCGAGCGGTACGAGCAGTACTTC; cdr3_aa: CASGERYEQYF
clone_size: few; d_call: TRBD1; v_call: TRBV13; j_call: TRBJ1-6; cdr3_nt: TGTGCCAGCAGCTTATGGACAGACAGGGGGTTATCACCCCTCCACTTT; cdr3_aa: CASSLWTDRGLSPLHF
clone_size: NA; d_call: TRBD2; v_call: TRBV13; j_call: TRBJ2-7; cdr3_nt: TGTGCCAGCAGCATCGGTGGAGCTAGCGGCTCCTACGAGCAGTACTTC; cdr3_aa: CASSIGGASGSYEQYF
clone_size: few; d_call: TRBD1; v_call: TRBV13; j_call: TRBJ1-2; cdr3_nt: TGTGCCAGCAGCCAAGGACAGGATGGCTACACCTTC; cdr3_aa: CASSQGQDGYTF
clone_size: many; d_call: NA; v_call: TRBV7-9; j_call: TRBJ2-7; cdr3_nt: TGTGCCAGCAGCACACCCCAGGGGATCTCCGAGCAGTACTTC; cdr3_aa: CASSTPQGISEQYF
clone_size: NA; d_call: TRBD1; v_call: TRBV3-1/TRBV3-2; j_call: TRBJ2-5; cdr3_nt: TGTGCCAGCAGCCAAGTGGGACAGCTCCAAGAGACCCAGTACTTC; cdr3_aa: CASSQVGQLQETQYF
clone_size: NA; d_call: TRBD1; v_call: TRBV7-9; j_call: TRBJ1-1; cdr3_nt: TGTGCCAGCAGCTTTCCACTGACAGGGGGCACTGAAGCTTTCTTT; cdr3_aa: CASSFPLTGGTEAFF
clone_size: NA; d_call: NA; v_call: TRBV19; j_call: TRBJ2-5; cdr3_nt: TGTGCCAGTAGTATTTGGCACAGGGAAGAGACCCAGTACTTC; cdr3_aa: CASSIWHREETQYF
clone_size: NA; d_call: NA; v_call: TRBV6-5; j_call: TRBJ1-3; cdr3_nt: TGTGCCAGCAGCCACACAGGGACTACTGGAAACACCATATATTTT; cdr3_aa: CASSHTGTTGNTIYF
clone_size: NA; d_call: TRBD2; v_call: TRBV18; j_call: TRBJ2-5; cdr3_nt: TGTGCCAGCTCACAGAGACTAGCGGGGGGGCGAGAGACCCAGTACTTC; cdr3_aa: CASSQRLAGGRETQYF
clone_size: NA; d_call: NA; v_call: TRBV2; j_call: TRBJ2-7; cdr3_nt: TGTGCCAGCAGGACCGGCGGGGGCCCATTCTACGAGCAGTACTTC; cdr3_aa: CASRTGGGPFYEQYF
clone_size: NA; d_call: NA; v_call: TRBV25-1; j_call: TRBJ1-1; cdr3_nt: TGTGCCAGCAGGGGGAGTGGATTCACTGAAGCTTTCTTT; cdr3_aa: CASRGSGFTEAFF
clone_size: NA; d_call: NA; v_call: TRBV6-2/TRBV6-3; j_call: TRBJ1-6; cdr3_nt: TGTGCCAGCAGTTACTCGGGGGGGCCTACGGAACTCCACTTT; cdr3_aa: CASSYSGGPTELHF
clone_size: NA; d_call: TRBD1; v_call: TRBV11-2; j_call: TRBJ1-4; cdr3_nt: TGTGCCAGCAGCTCTCTACCCGGGTCGACAGGGGGCTCAAGAGAAAAACTGTTTTTT; cdr3_aa: CASSSLPGSTGGSREKLFF
clone_size: NA; d_call: NA; v_call: TRBV27; j_call: TRBJ2-1; cdr3_nt: TGTGCCAGCAGTTGGGGACTCTCTAAGGTTGAGCAGTTCTTC; cdr3_aa: CASSWGLSKVEQFF
clone_size: NA; d_call: NA; v_call: TRBV7-2; j_call: TRBJ2-7; cdr3_nt: TGTGCCAGCAGCGCTACTAACTCCTACGAGCAGTACTTC; cdr3_aa: CASSATNSYEQYF
clone_size: NA; d_call: TRBD1; v_call: TRBV5-1; j_call: TRBJ1-2; cdr3_nt: TGCGCCAGCAGCTCAAGACAGGGAGCTGTCTATGGCTACACCTTC; cdr3_aa: CASSSRQGAVYGYTF
clone_size: NA; d_call: NA; v_call: TRBV9; j_call: TRBJ1-3; cdr3_nt: TGTGCCAGCAGCGTAGCTACAAAGGACGGGGACTCTGGAAACACCATATATTTT; cdr3_aa: CASSVATKDGDSGNTIYF